The 16 T cell receptor beta chains below all came from one sample that was sequenced in a study of blood T cell repertoires in COVID-19. Profiling relied on immunoSEQ multiplex PCR, and the TCRdb table lists in-frame clones only, not all of them. In the table there are fewer than 75,000 clones, roughly 90% of which are singletons. The sequenced sample consisted of peripheral blood. Receptor source: a human donor in a cohort sampled during active COVID-19.

The V and J genes are TRBV15 and TRBJ2-1; TRBD2 agrees at 12 bases. J was trimmed by 3 bases and V by 2 bases; bases with no gene match: 5. The CDR3 loop spans 17 amino acids. Germline assignment: CDR1 LNHNV and CDR2 YYDKDF (reference sequence). The CDR3 spells CATSRSLAGGIYNEQFF. Here the CDR3 DNA reads TGTGCCACCAGCAGATCGCTAGCGGGAGGGATCTACAATGAGCAGTTCTTC.

V usage is TRBV14 and J usage is TRBJ1-1, with D perhaps matching TRBD1 (6 bases). Trimming pared 4 bases from V and 5 bases from J, leaving 11 bases between. The CDR3 extends over 13 amino acids. The V gene's germline CDR1 is SGHDN and CDR2 FVKESK. The CDR3 here is CASSLTGRTEAFF. CDR3 sequence (DNA): TGTGCCAGCAGCCTAACAGGGAGAACTGAAGCTTTCTTT.

This clone was detected only a few times. This chain connects TRBV2 to TRBJ1-1; 9 positions agree with TRBD1. The CDR3 covers 15 residues. The V gene end was trimmed by 5 bases and the J gene end by 0 bases; junction bases not matched to a gene: 4. The germline V gene has CDR1 SNHLY and CDR2 FYNNEI. This chain's CDR3 is CASSRGQGMNTEAFF. CDR3 coding DNA: TGTGCCAGCAGTCGAGGACAGGGGATGAACACTGAAGCTTTCTTT.

The rearrangement joins TRBV19 to TRBJ2-5; tentatively, D is TRBD1 (5 bases). The ends were cut back, 3 bases at V and 3 bases at J, with 14 bases in the middle. CDR1 is LNHDA and CDR2 is SQIVND in the germline V gene (reference sequence). The CDR3 runs 15 residues. In DNA form, the CDR3 reads TGTGCCAGTAGTATCGGCAGGGATGAGAAAGAGACCCAGTACTTC. Translating it yields CASSIGRDEKETQYF.

V usage is TRBV5-4 and J usage is TRBJ2-5; a possible D gene is TRBD1 (5 bases). This CDR3 is 14 amino acids long. CDR1 SGHNT and CDR2 YYREEE come from the germline V gene (reference sequence). V lost 4 bases, J lost 1 base, and 11 bases lay in between. The CDR3 is CASSVRQTQETQYF. For the CDR3, the DNA is TGTGCCAGCAGCGTACGACAGACCCAAGAGACCCAGTACTTC.

This clone has just a few counts. J is TRBJ2-3 and V is TRBV28, with 11 bases fitting TRBD2. The CDR3 runs to 16 residues. V gave up 5 bases and J gave up 4 bases; unmatched junction bases: 8. The V gene's germline CDR1 is MDHEN and CDR2 SYDVKM. DNA of the CDR3: TGTGCCAGCAGTACGGGACTAGCGGACCACGCAGATACGCAGTATTTT. This translates into CASSTGLADHADTQYF. Drawing the rest from reference TRBV28 and TRBJ2-3, the complete variable domain is DVKVTQSSRYLVKRTGEKVFLECVQDMDHENMFWYRQDPGLGLRLIYFSYDVKMKEKGDIPEGYSVSREKKERFSLILESASTNQTSMYLCASSTGLADHADTQYFGPGTRLTVL.

J is TRBJ2-1 and V is TRBV4-3; D is possibly TRBD2 (7 bases). Per the germline V gene, CDR1 is LGHNA and CDR2 is YSLEER. The V end lost 1 base, the J end lost 6 bases, and 16 bases lay between the germline ends. This CDR3 is built from 16 residues. In nucleotides, the CDR3 is TGCGCCAGCAGCCAAGGGGGGGGGCGAACTCTCAATGAGCAGTTCTTC. Translation gives CASSQGGGRTLNEQFF.

J is TRBJ1-5 and V is TRBV19, with 7 bases identical to TRBD1. CDR1 and CDR2 from the germline V gene are LNHDA and SQIVND (reference sequence). The CDR3 consists of 17 residues. With V trimmed by 7 bases and J by 3 bases, 15 bases remained unmatched. CDR3 coding DNA: TGTGCCAGTACCTCCCTACCGGGACAGTCTATCAATCAGCCCCAGCATTTT. It translates to CASTSLPGQSINQPQHF.

V gene TRBV3-1 (or the pseudogene TRBV3-2) combines with J gene TRBJ1-5, with TRBD1 matching 10 bases. This CDR3 is 15 amino acids long. The V and J ends lost 0 bases and 6 bases, in that order; junction bases with no gene match: 2. Per germline, CDR1 LGHDT and CDR2 YNNKEL (reference sequence). CDR3 residues: CASSQDWTGGQPQHF. The CDR3 DNA reads TGTGCCAGCAGCCAAGATTGGACAGGGGGTCAGCCCCAGCATTTT.

The gene calls are TRBV21-1 and TRBJ2-1; TRBD2 is the table's D call and was not checked against the DNA. TRBV21-1 is classified as a pseudogene. This CDR3 has 15 amino acids. This CDR3 is CASSNSGSSYNEQFF. Written as DNA, the CDR3 is TGTGCCAGCAGCAATAGCGGGAGCTCCTACAATGAGCAGTTCTTC.

The chain joins TRBV6-5 to TRBJ2-1; TRBD2 matches at 10 bases. This CDR3 contains 16 residues. CDR1 MNHEY and CDR2 SVGAGI come from the germline V gene. J lost 4 bases, V lost 4 bases, and 7 bases had no gene match. CDR3 amino acids: CASSSPSGSGYNEQFF. DNA of the CDR3: TGTGCCAGCAGTTCCCCTAGCGGGAGTGGGTACAATGAGCAGTTCTTC.

The chain couples TRBV21-1 to TRBJ1-1. TRBV21-1 is flagged as a pseudogene. The CDR3 has 19 residues. CDR3 nucleotide sequence: TGTGCCAGCAGCAAAGCGGTTTCCCCGGGACTCCCAAAGTACACTGAAGCTTTCTTT. Its protein is CASSKAVSPGLPKYTEAFF.

The V call is TRBV19, the J call TRBJ2-7, with D perhaps matching TRBD2 (6 bases). The CDR3 runs 13 residues. Germline V gives CDR1 LNHDA, CDR2 SQIVND (reference sequence). Trimming shortened V by 7 bases and J by 5 bases, and 15 bases separated the two germline ends. The CDR3: CASMGGGVNEQYF. The CDR3 DNA is TGTGCCAGTATGGGTGGAGGGGTCAACGAGCAGTACTTC.

The chain combines TRBV28 with TRBJ1-3; a weak D match, TRBD1 (5 bases). V lost 3 bases to trimming and J lost 2 bases, with 8 bases between them. The CDR3 contains 14 residues. Germline V CDR1 and CDR2: MDHEN, SYDVKM. The CDR3 bases are TGTGCCAGCAGTTTGGGGGGAACTGGAAACACCATATATTTT. This translates into CASSLGGTGNTIYF. Drawing the rest from reference TRBV28 and TRBJ1-3, the complete variable domain is DVKVTQSSRYLVKRTGEKVFLECVQDMDHENMFWYRQDPGLGLRLIYFSYDVKMKEKGDIPEGYSVSREKKERFSLILESASTNQTSMYLCASSLGGTGNTIYFGEGSWLTVV.

The V and J genes are TRBV18 and TRBJ2-2; 11 bases map to TRBD2. CDR1 is KGHSH, CDR2 LQKENI, per germline. V lost 1 base and J lost 6; bases outside the gene matches: 7. CDR3 length: 17 amino acids. The chain's CDR3 is CASSPRSTSGSPGELFF. The CDR3 DNA follows: TGTGCCAGCTCACCACGAAGTACTAGCGGGAGTCCCGGGGAGCTGTTTTTT. Supplemented by reference TRBV18 and TRBJ2-2, the full variable domain reads NAGVMQNPRHLVRRRGQEARLRCSPMKGHSHVYWYRQLPEEGLKFMVYLQKENIIDESGMPKERFSAEFPKEGPSILRIQQVVRGDSAAYFCASSPRSTSGSPGELFFGEGSRLTVL.

The chain links TRBV28 to TRBJ2-3; the D gene is possibly TRBD2 (6 bases). Trimming took off 3 bases at V and 2 bases at J, with 12 bases between the two ends. The CDR3 consists of 15 residues. Germline-derived CDR1 and CDR2 are MDHEN and SYDVKM. This chain's CDR3 is CASSLGEAPTDTQYF. CDR3 nucleotides: TGTGCCAGCAGTTTGGGGGAGGCCCCCACAGATACGCAGTATTTT.